The 21 T cell receptor beta chains given below trace back to one sample, sequenced in a study of shared clonotypes between healthy human individuals (dated by TCRdb to about 2020). Library preparation employed the immunoSEQ multiplex PCR assay. This immuneACCESS table, as held by TCRdb, lists in-frame sequences with V and J called but not all clones. Of the missing ones, under half trace to an unresolved V gene in checked studies; the others have no known cause. This sample is represented by roughly 1,100,000 clones; roughly 75% of them were singletons. The top ten clonotypes cover about 1.5% of the sample. The sample consisted of memory CD4+ T cells sorted from blood. What the cell subset or site label conveys for this sample: CD45RA-negative fraction. The origin of the receptors is a man younger than 35 in good health.

Comments on this clone: The same CDR3 also results from other DNA sequences found in this sample. The chain links TRBV18 to TRBJ1-1, with no clear D. Trimming stripped 3 bases from V and 5 bases from J, with 10 bases between. The CDR3 is 13 residues long. The germline V gene has CDR1 KGHSH and CDR2 LQKENI. The CDR3 bases are TGTGCCAGCTCACCGGCCTTGGGGACTGAAGCTTTCTTT. Residues: CASSPALGTEAFF. Together with reference TRBV18 and TRBJ1-1, the CDR3 gives the full variable domain: NAGVMQNPRHLVRRRGQEARLRCSPMKGHSHVYWYRQLPEEGLKFMVYLQKENIIDESGMPKERFSAEFPKEGPSILRIQQVVRGDSAAYFCASSPALGTEAFFGQGTRLTVV.

The gene calls are TRBV28 and TRBJ1-6, with TRBD1 identical over 7 bases. The J segment lost 7 bases and the V segment lost 5 bases, leaving 5 bases of the junction unmatched. Germline V gives CDR1 MDHEN, CDR2 SYDVKM. The CDR3 is 14 amino acids. CDR3 sequence (DNA): TGTGCCAGCAGTCCCGGGGACAGCAATTCACCCCTCCACTTT. Translating gives CASSPGDSNSPLHF.

The CDR3 bases are TGTGCCAGTTCGTCGGCAGGGGTGTCGTCCAATGAGCAGTTCTTC. Translation: CASSSAGVSSNEQFF. This chain links TRBV6-5 with TRBJ2-1, with D tentatively TRBD1 (6 bases). The CDR3 extends over 15 amino acids. Deletions cut 9 bases from V and 6 bases from J, with 21 bases between. Germline lookup yields CDR1 MNHEY and CDR2 SVGAGI.

This chain links TRBV7-8 with TRBJ2-3, with unresolved D. CDR1 and CDR2 (germline): SGHVS, FQNEAQ. There are 14 residues in the CDR3. V was shortened by 5 bases and J by 2 bases, with 11 bases between the two germline ends. CDR3 sequence: CASSLDKTTDTQYF. CDR3 bases: TGTGCCAGCAGCCTAGACAAGACCACAGATACGCAGTATTTT.

J is TRBJ2-2 and V is TRBV7-9; D gene ambiguous. V lost 0 bases to trimming and J lost 11 bases, with 13 bases between them. The CDR3 length is 14 residues. CDR1 is SEHNR, CDR2 FQNEAQ, per germline (reference sequence). CDR3 region: CASSLAASFQELFF. For the CDR3, the DNA is TGTGCCAGCAGCTTAGCGGCGTCATTTCAAGAGCTGTTTTTT.

The V gene is TRBV5-4, the J gene TRBJ1-5; D perhaps matches TRBD1 (5 bases). The CDR3 length is 16 residues. The germline V and J ends were trimmed by 3 bases and 1 base, with 14 bases remaining between them. Germline CDR1 is SGHNT and CDR2 is YYREEE (reference sequence). The CDR3 DNA reads as TGTGCCAGCAGCTCGGGTCCGGGACCCAGCAATCAGCCCCAGCATTTT. Translated: CASSSGPGPSNQPQHF.

V and J are TRBV6-7 and TRBJ2-5; no clear D gene. TRBV6-7 is given ORF status, its function remaining uncertain. The ends were cut back, 0 bases at V and 1 base at J, with 6 bases in the middle. The CDR3 has 14 amino acids. The DNA of the CDR3 is TGTGCCAGCAGTTACTCGCGGTGCCAAGAGACCCAGTACTTC. Encoded protein: CASSYSRCQETQYF.

J is TRBJ2-3 and V is TRBV5-1; 8 bases fit TRBD1. The CDR3 sequence is 15 residues long. V dropped 6 bases and J dropped 0; count of bases not matched to a gene: 6. Germline CDR1 SGHRS, CDR2 YFSETQ. The CDR3 DNA reads TGCGCCAGCACCCGACAGGGGCAGAGCACAGATACGCAGTATTTT. Translated: CASTRQGQSTDTQYF. Variable domain in full (rest from reference TRBV5-1 and TRBJ2-3): KAGVTQTPRYLIKTRGQQVTLSCSPISGHRSVSWYQQTPGQGLQFLFEYFSETQRNKGNFPGRFSGRQFSNSRSEMNVSTLELGDSALYLCASTRQGQSTDTQYFGPGTRLTVL.

The table lists this clone with a count of one. The chain has TRBV7-2 and TRBJ2-7, with a tentative D call TRBD2 (6 bases). The germline V and J ends were trimmed by 5 bases and 4 bases, with 12 bases remaining between them. This CDR3 has 13 amino acids. Germline assignment: CDR1 SGHTA and CDR2 FQGNSA. DNA for the CDR3: TGTGCCAGCAGCCGGCGGGGACGGTACGAGCAGTACTTC. As protein: CASSRRGRYEQYF.

V gene TRBV10-2 combines with J gene TRBJ1-4, with 8 positions matching TRBD1. Germline CDR1 is WSHSY and CDR2 is SAAADI. The CDR3 runs 15 residues. Trimming took 3 bases from V and 6 from J; bases not matched to a gene: 6. As DNA, the CDR3 is TGCGCCAGCAGTGACCCGGACAGGGTGGATGAAAAACTGTTTTTT. Amino acid sequence: CASSDPDRVDEKLFF.

The chain combines TRBV5-1 with TRBJ2-7, with unresolved D. V was cut by 1 base and J by 3 bases, with 11 bases left in between. The CDR3 spans 14 residues. The germline V gene encodes CDR1 SGHRS and CDR2 YFSETQ. The CDR3 nucleotides read TGCGCCAGCAGCTTGTTGGGCAGAGACTACGAGCAGTACTTC. Translated: CASSLLGRDYEQYF.

The V call is TRBV7-2, the J call TRBJ1-6; a possible D gene is TRBD1 (6 bases). The CDR3 is 14 amino acids. CDR1 is SGHTA, CDR2 FQGNSA, per germline. Trimming removed 8 bases from V and 7 bases from J, with 15 bases in between. The CDR3 sequence: CASRRTVVNSPLHF. CDR3 in DNA: TGTGCCAGCCGGCGGACAGTGGTAAATTCACCCCTCCACTTT.

V usage is TRBV4-3 and J usage is TRBJ2-3; D ambiguous. This CDR3 spans 13 amino acids. Germline V gene data show CDR1 as LGHNA and CDR2 as YSLEER. With 5 bases removed from V and 5 bases from J, the gap between germline ends came to 11 bases. The CDR3, as DNA: TGCGCCAGCAGCACCAACCACCGAGATACGCAGTATTTT. It specifies CASSTNHRDTQYF.

This chain links TRBV6-1 with TRBJ1-5; TRBD1 agrees at 10 bases. Per germline, CDR1 MNHNS and CDR2 SASEGT. This CDR3 has 14 amino acids. V was pared by 4 bases and J by 7 bases, with 4 bases of the junction left unmatched. The CDR3: CASSGQGAVQPQHF. DNA of the CDR3: TGTGCCAGCAGTGGACAGGGGGCAGTCCAGCCCCAGCATTTT.

Note on this clone: Germline is not matched at one junction end, which may reflect a read error. The genes are TRBV5-4 and TRBJ2-3, with 11 positions matching TRBD1. The length of the CDR3 is 12 residues. CDR1 is SGHNT and CDR2 is YYREEE in the germline V gene (reference sequence). The CDR3 bases are TGTGCCAGCAGCCTTACCGGGACAGGGGGGAATTTT. Encoded protein: CASSLTGTGGNF. Complete variable domain (other parts from reference TRBV5-4 and TRBJ2-3): ETGVTQSPTHLIKTRGQQVTLRCSSQSGHNTVSWYQQALGQGPQFIFQYYREEENGRGNFPPRFSGLQFPNYSSELNVNALELDDSALYLCASSLTGTGGNFGPGTRLTVL.

The CDR3 is CASSLHPAGELFF. The CDR3 DNA follows: TGTGCCAGCAGCCTTCATCCCGCCGGGGAGCTGTTTTTT. V usage is TRBV13 and J usage is TRBJ2-2; D remains unclear. V was pared by 5 bases and J by 6 bases, with 10 bases between. Germline lookup yields CDR1 PRHDT and CDR2 FYEKMQ (reference sequence). This CDR3 comprises 13 residues.

The chain recombines TRBV5-4 with TRBJ2-1; D may correspond to TRBD1 or TRBD2 (6 bases each). Germline-derived CDR1 and CDR2 are SGHNT and YYREEE (reference sequence). Between the trimmed V and J ends, which lost 7 bases and 1 base, there was a span of 12 bases. The CDR3 is 14 residues long. CDR3 sequence: CASAGGLSYNEQFF. The DNA for the CDR3 is TGTGCCAGCGCCGGGGGCCTTTCCTACAATGAGCAGTTCTTC.

This clone was recorded only once. The rearrangement uses TRBV6-6 and TRBJ2-7; D might be TRBD1 (6 bases). This CDR3 has 14 amino acids. CDR1 and CDR2 from the germline V gene are MNHNY and SVGAGI (reference sequence). V lost 6 bases to trimming and J lost 7 bases, with 19 bases between them. The CDR3 spells CASSTTGTQREQYF. The CDR3 region has the DNA TGTGCCAGCAGCACGACAGGAACCCAGCGGGAGCAGTACTTC.

The V and J genes are TRBV28 and TRBJ2-2; TRBD1 matches 7 bases. Germline CDR1 is MDHEN and CDR2 is SYDVKM. The V segment lost 8 bases and the J segment 0 bases; nucleotides outside the gene matches: 3. The CDR3 runs to 14 residues. The CDR3 DNA reads TGTGCCAGCGCCGGGACAGCGAACACCGGGGAGCTGTTTTTT. The encoded protein is CASAGTANTGELFF.

This clone has a handful of counts. The genes are TRBV30 and TRBJ1-1; D gene ambiguous. The V gene lost 3 bases and the J gene lost 5 bases, with 13 bases spanning the gap. This CDR3 has 13 residues. Germline V lookup: CDR1 GTSNPN, CDR2 SVGIG (reference sequence). For the CDR3, the DNA is TGTGCCTGGAGGGGGAGAGGGAGGACTGAAGCTTTCTTT. Amino acid sequence: CAWRGRGRTEAFF.

The J gene is TRBJ2-5, the V gene TRBV5-6; 9 nucleotides match TRBD2. Germline assignment: CDR1 SGHDT and CDR2 YYEEEE. V was clipped by 4 bases and J by 2 bases; unmatched bases: 9. The CDR3 extends over 16 amino acids. CDR3 in DNA: TGTGCCAGCAGCCTCGGGCTAGCGGGACAGCAAGAGACCCAGTACTTC. It yields the protein CASSLGLAGQQETQYF.